This is a list of T cell receptor beta chains from one sample in a study of cytomegalovirus exposure and HLA in healthy donors. Clones were read by immunoSEQ multiplex PCR, and TCRdb kept only the in-frame ones, dropping some. Found here are under 150,000 clones, around 77% of them singletons; the top ten hold approximately 5%. The sample consisted of PBMCs. The origin of the receptors is a woman between 25 and 40 years old in good health and CMV-seropositive. Both conserved end residues are part of each CDR3. The D gene is left open where the match is weak. Size tells how often a clone was seen (once, few, many) or the class of an expanded clone, and some rows leave it out.

j_call	clone_size	v_call	d_call	cdr3_aa	cdr3_nt
TRBJ2-1	.	TRBV19	TRBD2	CASRKTSGNEQFF	TGTGCCAGTAGGAAGACTAGCGGCAATGAGCAGTTCTTC
TRBJ1-1	.	TRBV4-1	.	CASSQEGGGGTEAFF	TGCGCCAGCAGCCAAGAGGGGGGAGGGGGCACTGAAGCTTTCTTT
TRBJ2-5	.	TRBV7-9	TRBD2	CASSPKGLAGGAGETQYF	TGTGCCAGCAGCCCAAAGGGACTAGCGGGAGGAGCGGGAGAGACCCAGTACTTC
TRBJ2-1	.	TRBV10-3	.	CAIRKGVDNEQFF	TGTGCCATCAGGAAGGGAGTAGACAATGAGCAGTTCTTC
TRBJ1-1	.	TRBV9	.	CASSPRGDWDTEAFF	TGTGCCAGCAGCCCCCGGGGGGATTGGGACACTGAAGCTTTCTTT
TRBJ2-7	.	TRBV23-1	TRBD2	CASSQSTGLAGDSSYEQYF	TGCGCCAGCAGTCAATCGACAGGGCTAGCGGGGGACAGCTCCTACGAGCAGTACTTC
TRBJ2-3	.	TRBV6-4	.	CASSPSPQGRDTQYF	TGTGCCAGCAGTCCCTCCCCCCAGGGTAGAGATACGCAGTATTTT
TRBJ2-5	few	TRBV4-1	TRBD2	CASSQEGPASGQETQYF	TGCGCCAGCAGCCAAGAGGGACCGGCTAGCGGGCAAGAGACCCAGTACTTC
TRBJ2-7	.	TRBV20-1	.	CSARAGVEQYF	TGCAGTGCTAGAGCAGGGGTCGAGCAGTACTTC
TRBJ1-1	few	TRBV27	TRBD1	CASSLTGYSTEAFF	TGTGCCAGCAGTTTGACAGGGTATAGCACTGAAGCTTTCTTT
TRBJ2-7	.	TRBV27	TRBD1	CASSLNRGPAYEQYF	TGTGCCAGCAGTCTGAACAGGGGGCCGGCCTACGAGCAGTACTTC
TRBJ2-5	once	TRBV5-1	.	CASSLLQREETQYF	TGCGCCAGCAGCTTGTTACAGAGAGAAGAGACCCAGTACTTC
TRBJ2-5	.	TRBV2	.	CASRPRGETQYF	TGTGCCAGCAGGCCACGGGGAGAGACCCAGTACTTC
TRBJ1-2	.	TRBV6-5	.	CAITVYLNYGYTF	TGTGCCATTACAGTCTACCTTAACTATGGCTACACCTTC
TRBJ1-1	.	TRBV6-1	TRBD1	CASSEGGGQENTEAFF	TGTGCCAGCAGTGAGGGAGGAGGACAGGAGAACACTGAAGCTTTCTTT
TRBJ1-5	.	TRBV19	.	CANLNGEREPQHF	TGTGCCAACCTCAATGGGGAGAGGGAGCCCCAGCATTTT
TRBJ2-2	.	TRBV5-4	TRBD2	CASSLGLAGTGELFF	TGTGCCAGCAGCTTAGGACTAGCGGGGACCGGGGAGCTGTTTTTT
TRBJ1-2	.	TRBV29-1	.	CSVGGLQANYGYTF	TGCAGCGTTGGAGGACTGCAAGCTAACTATGGCTACACCTTC
TRBJ2-5	.	TRBV7-2	.	CASSQPTRRTQYF	TGTGCCAGCAGCCAACCGACCCGGAGGACCCAGTACTTC
TRBJ2-7	.	TRBV10-1	TRBD1	CASSRDRVYEQYF	TGCGCCAGCAGCCGGGACAGGGTCTACGAGCAGTACTTC
TRBJ1-5	.	TRBV6-1	.	CASKEGPFSNQPQHF	TGTGCCAGCAAGGAGGGACCTTTTAGCAATCAGCCCCAGCATTTT
TRBJ2-5	.	TRBV5-7	.	CASSFADRRQETQYF	TGTGCCAGCAGCTTTGCGGACAGACGCCAAGAGACCCAGTACTTC
TRBJ1-5	.	TRBV4-1	.	CASSQVAPYSNQPQHF	TGCGCCAGCAGCCAAGTGGCACCTTATAGCAATCAGCCCCAGCATTTT
TRBJ1-2	few	TRBV30	.	CAWSVWEGYTF	TGTGCCTGGAGTGTTTGGGAGGGCTACACCTTC
TRBJ1-3	.	TRBV18	.	CASSPTGFSGNTIYF	TGTGCCAGCTCACCAACGGGTTTCTCTGGAAACACCATATATTTT
TRBJ2-5	.	TRBV2	TRBD1	CASSSQGDGETQYF	TGTGCCAGCAGTTCACAGGGGGATGGGGAGACCCAGTACTTC
TRBJ2-5	.	TRBV11-2	.	CASSLMDSAGTQYF	TGTGCCAGCAGCTTAATGGACTCCGCAGGGACCCAGTACTTC
TRBJ1-2	few	TRBV6-5	.	CASRAVADGYTF	TGTGCCAGCAGGGCAGTCGCGGATGGCTACACCTTC
TRBJ2-7	few	TRBV2	.	CACKEEAAYEQYF	TGTGCCTGCAAGGAGGAGGCGGCCTACGAGCAGTACTTC
TRBJ1-4	.	TRBV19	TRBD1	CASSLGGVDEKLFF	TGTGCCAGTAGCCTAGGGGGCGTTGACGAAAAACTGTTTTTT
TRBJ1-3	once	TRBV12-5	TRBD1	CASGVGTAGGGNTIYF	TGTGCTAGTGGTGTCGGGACAGCCGGAGGTGGAAACACCATATATTTT
TRBJ1-2	few	TRBV19	.	CASLPWGRANYGYTF	TGTGCCAGTCTCCCCTGGGGGAGGGCTAACTATGGCTACACCTTC
TRBJ1-5	.	TRBV6-1	.	CASSDGGSNQPQHF	TGTGCCAGCAGTGACGGGGGGAGCAATCAGCCCCAGCATTTT
TRBJ2-7	.	TRBV19	TRBD1	CASSPGQGTYEQYF	TGTGCCAGTAGTCCCGGACAGGGGACCTACGAGCAGTACTTC
TRBJ2-5	.	TRBV11-2	.	CASSPPSYQETQYF	TGTGCCAGCAGCCCCCCTTCGTACCAAGAGACCCAGTACTTC
TRBJ2-1	.	TRBV6-1	.	CASRQEGRPQFF	TGTGCCAGCAGGCAGGAAGGTAGGCCGCAGTTCTTC
TRBJ1-1	.	TRBV7-2	.	CASGVVTEAFF	TGTGCCAGCGGAGTAGTCACTGAAGCTTTCTTT
TRBJ2-7	.	TRBV7-9	.	CASSSPGPGGSYEQYF	TGTGCCAGCAGCTCCCCGGGCCCCGGAGGGTCCTACGAGCAGTACTTC
TRBJ1-2	.	TRBV9	.	CASSAYPGNGNYGYTF	TGTGCCAGCAGCGCCTATCCAGGGAACGGAAACTATGGCTACACCTTC
TRBJ1-1	.	TRBV28	.	CASRRPRENTEAFF	TGTGCCAGCAGGCGACCACGGGAGAACACTGAAGCTTTCTTT
TRBJ2-7	.	TRBV6-5	TRBD1	CASSLQTGGPYEQYF	TGTGCCAGCAGTCTCCAGACAGGGGGCCCCTACGAGCAGTACTTC
TRBJ1-1	few	TRBV29-1	.	CSASPRAGMNTEAFF	TGCAGCGCATCTCCTAGGGCAGGGATGAACACTGAAGCTTTCTTT
TRBJ2-3	.	TRBV6-6	.	CASTSYTNTDTQYF	TGTGCCAGCACGAGCTATACTAACACAGATACGCAGTATTTT
TRBJ2-7	.	TRBV29-1	.	CSVGGLAGTYEQYF	TGCAGCGTGGGTGGACTTGCCGGAACCTACGAGCAGTACTTC
TRBJ1-5	few	TRBV27	.	CATSWGRGGQPQHF	TGTGCCACCTCATGGGGGAGGGGAGGGCAGCCCCAGCATTTT
TRBJ2-7	once	TRBV28	TRBD1	CASWDRELYEQYF	TGTGCCAGCTGGGACAGGGAACTCTACGAGCAGTACTTC
TRBJ2-3	few	TRBV27	TRBD2	CASSFGGRARDTQYF	TGTGCCAGCAGTTTCGGGGGGAGGGCCAGAGATACGCAGTATTTT
TRBJ1-1	.	TRBV4-2	TRBD1	CASSPVGQGDPRNTEAFF	TGTGCCAGCAGCCCCGTAGGACAGGGGGACCCTCGGAACACTGAAGCTTTCTTT
TRBJ2-7	.	TRBV2	TRBD2	CASTTGLAREQYF	TGTGCCAGCACCACCGGACTAGCTCGGGAGCAGTACTTC
TRBJ1-3	.	TRBV2	.	CASEVSGNTIYF	TGTGCCAGCGAGGTATCTGGAAACACCATATATTTT
TRBJ1-4	.	TRBV6-5	TRBD1	CASSGGQGGAEKLFF	TGTGCCAGCAGTGGGGGACAGGGAGGTGCTGAAAAACTGTTTTTT
TRBJ1-2	few	TRBV30	TRBD1	CAWSRQGMNYGYTF	TGTGCCTGGAGCAGACAGGGGATGAACTATGGCTACACCTTC
TRBJ1-4	once	TRBV21-1	.	CASSKARVCEKLFF	TGTGCCAGCAGCAAAGCGAGGGTCTGCGAAAAACTGTTTTTT